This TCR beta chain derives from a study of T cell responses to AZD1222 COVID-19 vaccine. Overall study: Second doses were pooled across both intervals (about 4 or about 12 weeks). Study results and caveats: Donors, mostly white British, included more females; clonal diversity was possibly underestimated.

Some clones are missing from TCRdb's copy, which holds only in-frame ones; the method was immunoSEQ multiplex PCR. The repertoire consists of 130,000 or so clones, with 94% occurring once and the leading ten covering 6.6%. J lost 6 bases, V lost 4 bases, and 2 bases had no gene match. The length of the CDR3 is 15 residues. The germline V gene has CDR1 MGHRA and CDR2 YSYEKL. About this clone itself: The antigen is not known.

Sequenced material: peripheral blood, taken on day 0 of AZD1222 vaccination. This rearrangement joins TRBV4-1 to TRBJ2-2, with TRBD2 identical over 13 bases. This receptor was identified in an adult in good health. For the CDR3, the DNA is TGCGCCAGCAGCCGTGGACTAGCGGGAGCCGGGGAGCTGTTTTTT. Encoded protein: CASSRGLAGAGELFF.